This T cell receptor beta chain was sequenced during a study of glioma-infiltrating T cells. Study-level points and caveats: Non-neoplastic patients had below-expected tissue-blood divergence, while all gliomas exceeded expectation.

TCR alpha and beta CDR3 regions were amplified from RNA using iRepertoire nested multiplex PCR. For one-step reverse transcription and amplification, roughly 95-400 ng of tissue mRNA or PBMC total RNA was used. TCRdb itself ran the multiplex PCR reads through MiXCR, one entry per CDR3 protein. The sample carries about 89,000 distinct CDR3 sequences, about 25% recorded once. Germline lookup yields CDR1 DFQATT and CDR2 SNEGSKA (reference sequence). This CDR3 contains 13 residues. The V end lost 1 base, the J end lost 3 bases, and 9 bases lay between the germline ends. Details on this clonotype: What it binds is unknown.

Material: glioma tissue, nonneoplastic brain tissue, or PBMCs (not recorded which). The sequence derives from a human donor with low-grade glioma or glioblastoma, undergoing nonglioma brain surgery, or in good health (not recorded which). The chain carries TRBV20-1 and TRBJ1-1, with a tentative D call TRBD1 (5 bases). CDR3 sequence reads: CSARGGGDTEAFF. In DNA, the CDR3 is TGCAGTGCTAGAGGGGGGGGGGACACTGAAGCTTTCTTT.